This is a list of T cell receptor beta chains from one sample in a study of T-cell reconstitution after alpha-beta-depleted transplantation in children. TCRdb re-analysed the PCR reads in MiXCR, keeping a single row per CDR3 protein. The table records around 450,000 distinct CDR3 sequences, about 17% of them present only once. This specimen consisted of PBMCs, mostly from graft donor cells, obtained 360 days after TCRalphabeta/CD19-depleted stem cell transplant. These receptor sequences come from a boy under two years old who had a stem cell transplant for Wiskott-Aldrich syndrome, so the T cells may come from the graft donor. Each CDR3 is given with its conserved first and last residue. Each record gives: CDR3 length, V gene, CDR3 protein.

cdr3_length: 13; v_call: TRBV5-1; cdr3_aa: CASSNGPSETQYF
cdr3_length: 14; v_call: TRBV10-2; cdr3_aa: CASSVKGKNNEQFF
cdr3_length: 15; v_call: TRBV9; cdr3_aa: CASSVVGGAFRELFF
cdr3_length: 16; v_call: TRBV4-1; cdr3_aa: CASSQDLGSGGAEQYF
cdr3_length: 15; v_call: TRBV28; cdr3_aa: CASTPLGHGFYEQYF
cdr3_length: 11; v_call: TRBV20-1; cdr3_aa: CSAVPDTEAFF
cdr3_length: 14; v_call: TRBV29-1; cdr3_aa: CSVEDSNRGAEAFF
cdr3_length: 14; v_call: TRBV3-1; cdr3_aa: CASSLRSGFREQYF
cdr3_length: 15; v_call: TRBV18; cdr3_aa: CASSPDRRPPYEQYF
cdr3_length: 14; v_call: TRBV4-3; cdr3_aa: CASSQGTGGNIQYF
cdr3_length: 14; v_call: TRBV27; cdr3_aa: CASSSRGAQETQYF
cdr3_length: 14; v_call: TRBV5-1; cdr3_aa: CASSPASYTDTQYF
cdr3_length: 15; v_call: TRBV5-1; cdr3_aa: CASSLMSMYQETQYF
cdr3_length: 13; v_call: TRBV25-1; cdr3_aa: CASSASGREKLFF
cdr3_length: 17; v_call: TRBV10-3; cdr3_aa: CAISESKLGSTHNEQFF
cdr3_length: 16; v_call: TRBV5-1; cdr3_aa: CASSLAGYTTYNEQFF
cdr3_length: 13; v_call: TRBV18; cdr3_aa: CASSPNSNQPQHF
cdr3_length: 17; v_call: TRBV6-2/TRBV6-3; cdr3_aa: CASSYTFFRARSYEQYF
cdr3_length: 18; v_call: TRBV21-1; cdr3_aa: CASSKALSLGLATDTQYF
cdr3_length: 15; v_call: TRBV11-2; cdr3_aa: CASSFTVSGANVLTF